The 12 T cell receptor beta chains in this list originate from one sample, sequenced in a study of preoperative IRX-2 immunotherapy in early breast cancer. The assay was immunoSEQ multiplex PCR, and TCRdb's table has in-frame clones only and misses some. The data contain roughly 27,000 clones, roughly four fifths of them seen just once; the ten biggest clones take up 3% to 3.5%. Treatment noted: preoperative locoregional IRX-2 cytokine immunotherapy. Sample collection was performed from a patient treated with IRX-2 immunotherapy. These receptors were obtained from a human donor with breast cancer.

In the case of this clone: A read error may account for a junction end that differs from germline. The chain combines TRBV11-3 with TRBJ2-7; 7 bases are a match to TRBD2. The CDR3 is 15 amino acids. Germline-derived CDR1 and CDR2 are SGHNT and YENEEA. CDR3 protein: CASSSLAEEAYKQYF. In nucleotides, the CDR3 is TGTGCCAGCAGCTCTCTAGCGGAAGAGGCCTACAAGCAGTACTTC.

The chain carries TRBV5-1 and TRBJ2-2; 9 bases fit TRBD2. Germline V lookup: CDR1 SGHRS, CDR2 YFSETQ. V lost 4 bases to trimming and J lost 5 bases; unmatched junction nucleotides: 6. The CDR3 contains 15 residues. Written as DNA, the CDR3 is TGCGCCAGCAGCCGCTCTAGCGGGGATACCGGGGAGCTGTTTTTT. This translates into CASSRSSGDTGELFF.

The V gene is TRBV18, the J gene TRBJ2-7; TRBD1 might be the D (6 bases). Germline V gene data show CDR1 as KGHSH and CDR2 as LQKENI. V lost 3 bases and J 6 bases, leaving 18 bases between the germline ends. CDR3 size: 15 residues. CDR3 in amino acids: CASSPSGALQGEQYF. The CDR3 DNA is TGTGCCAGCTCACCCTCAGGGGCGCTTCAAGGCGAGCAGTACTTC.

V is TRBV23-1 and J is TRBJ1-1; 8 nucleotides line up with TRBD1. TRBV23-1 is assigned to the ORF class and has an uncertain function. The CDR3 spans 15 residues. The V gene end was trimmed by 6 bases and the J gene end by 1 base; junction bases not matched to a gene: 7. CDR3 sequence (DNA): TGCGCCAGCAGCCAGTCCGACAGGGGGAACACTGAAGCTTTCTTT. Protein: CASSQSDRGNTEAFF.

The gene calls are TRBV6-4 and TRBJ2-3, with 14 bases that match TRBD2. The junction had 4 bases not matched to a gene; V was cut back by 5 bases and J by 0 bases. CDR3 length equals 17 residues. Germline CDR1 is MRHNA and CDR2 is SNTAGT. CDR3 sequence reads: CASSYWTSGGSTDTQYF. The CDR3 DNA is TGTGCCAGCAGTTACTGGACTAGCGGGGGGAGCACAGATACGCAGTATTTT.

The chain uses TRBV6-8 and TRBJ2-6; D call uncertain. The CDR3 is 16 residues long. Trimming removed 5 bases from V and 0 bases from J, with 11 bases in between. The germline V gene encodes CDR1 MNHGY and CDR2 SAAAGT. CDR3 DNA: TGTGCCAGCAGTCCCCGTTTTTCCTCTGGGGCCAACGTCCTGACTTTC. It yields the protein CASSPRFSSGANVLTF.

The chain recombines TRBV6-8 with TRBJ1-4; D call uncertain. The length of the CDR3 is 15 residues. In germline, CDR1 is MNHGY, CDR2 SAAAGT. The V and J ends lost 7 bases and 0 bases respectively, with 12 bases between them. The CDR3 sequence is CASKRGTSTNEKLFF. CDR3 in DNA: TGTGCCAGCAAGAGAGGAACTTCAACTAATGAAAAACTGTTTTTT.

The chain has TRBV14 and TRBJ1-5; D is uncertain. With 1 base removed from V and 6 bases from J, the gap between germline ends came to 10 bases. Germline CDR1 SGHDN, CDR2 FVKESK. The CDR3 consists of 14 residues. CDR3 loop: CASSQGTTGQPQHF. The CDR3 nucleotides are TGTGCCAGCAGCCAAGGGACCACGGGTCAGCCCCAGCATTTT.

The chain employs TRBV6-8 and TRBJ1-1, with D possibly TRBD1 on 5 matching bases. The CDR3 is 12 residues long. The V gene's germline CDR1 is MNHGY and CDR2 SAAAGT. Trimming removed 6 bases from V and 6 bases from J, with 11 bases in between. DNA of the CDR3: TGTGCCAGCAGGGATTGGGGGGCTGAAGCTTTCTTT. Translating it yields CASRDWGAEAFF.

This chain joins TRBV18 and TRBJ2-5, with D possibly being TRBD2 (6 bases). Between the trimmed V and J ends, which lost 6 bases and 2 bases, there was a span of 13 bases. The CDR3 is 14 amino acids. The germline gives CDR1 KGHSH, CDR2 LQKENI. The CDR3 DNA sequence: TGTGCCAGCTCGCTCCGGGACTTACAAGAGACCCAGTACTTC. Protein product: CASSLRDLQETQYF.

The chain recombines TRBV5-1 with TRBJ1-6; 12 positions match TRBD1. Germline V gene data show CDR1 as SGHRS and CDR2 as YFSETQ. This CDR3 comprises 16 residues. The V segment lost 4 bases and the J segment 6 bases; nucleotides outside the gene matches: 5. Written as DNA, the CDR3 is TGCGCCAGCAGCCAGGGACAGGGGGCTCGTAATTCACCCCTCCACTTT. Encoded protein: CASSQGQGARNSPLHF.

This clone appeared a single time. J is TRBJ1-1 and V is TRBV6-8; 7 nucleotides line up with TRBD1. Per germline, CDR1 MNHGY and CDR2 SAAAGT. There are 13 residues in the CDR3. The ends lost 5 bases at V and 3 bases at J; junction bases unmatched: 3. CDR3 sequence: CASSRQGDTEAFF. As DNA, the CDR3 is TGTGCCAGCAGTCGTCAGGGGGACACTGAAGCTTTCTTT.